This is a list of T cell receptor beta chains from one sample in a study of T cell clusters in autoimmune cytopenias. Each CDR3 protein gets one entry in TCRdb, which reprocessed the multiplex PCR reads and gives no DNA. This repertoire includes under 2,000 distinct CDR3 sequences. Material for sequencing was peripheral blood. These receptors were collected from a human donor with an autoimmune cytopenia or autoimmune hepatitis (not recorded which). Both conserved end residues are part of each CDR3. Fields, in order: J gene, clone size, V gene, CDR3 protein. Part of the rows lack a size; the others show once, few, many or a class for expanded clones.

TRBJ2-1 | medium-sized | TRBV29-1 | CSVSGSSYNEQFF
TRBJ2-7 | medium-sized | TRBV6-6 | CASSYSGLATAGLNEQYF
TRBJ2-7 | medium-sized | TRBV18 | CASSPPGQGASEQYF
TRBJ2-3 | large | TRBV29-1 | CSGQGAGPDTQYF
TRBJ1-4 | medium-sized | TRBV29-1 | CSVHQTGGDEKLFF
TRBJ2-7 | medium-sized | TRBV6-5 | CAAAPSPYEQYF
TRBJ1-2 | large | TRBV12-3/TRBV12-4 | CASSTSMGGNYGYTF
TRBJ2-7 | large | TRBV6-5 | CASSAGYEQYF
TRBJ2-2 | medium-sized | TRBV7-2 | CASSLLHDTGELFF
TRBJ1-3 | medium-sized | TRBV19 | CASRPGTGTGNTIYF
TRBJ1-2 | large | TRBV29-1 | CSVEEDRGGGANYGYTF
TRBJ2-5 | medium-sized | TRBV11-3 | CASSFRIQETQYF
TRBJ2-1 | - | TRBV4-1 | CASSQERGKGGSYNEQFF
TRBJ2-3 | medium-sized | TRBV5-1 | CASSALGLARPDTQYF
TRBJ2-5 | - | TRBV27 | CASTQRGLGTQYF
TRBJ2-2 | medium-sized | TRBV6-4 | CASSAGLGTGELFF
TRBJ2-5 | - | TRBV5-4 | CASSFARNQETQYF
TRBJ2-6 | large | TRBV10-3 | CAIGSGANVLTF
TRBJ2-2 | - | TRBV4-1 | CASSQGQVGTGELFF
TRBJ2-1 | - | TRBV20-1 | CSARDASTGYYNEQFF
TRBJ2-1 | medium-sized | TRBV27 | CASSRLAGGSSYNEQFF
TRBJ2-2 | medium-sized | TRBV30 | CAWSKGNTGELFF
TRBJ2-7 | large | TRBV30 | CAWSVAGYEQYF
TRBJ1-2 | - | TRBV7-9 | CASSLESSRYKNYGYTF
TRBJ2-3 | - | TRBV20-1 | CSASAAAGPDTQYF
TRBJ2-1 | large | TRBV27 | CASRPRGSEQFF
TRBJ2-2 | medium-sized | TRBV30 | CAWSPSLNTGELFF
TRBJ1-2 | medium-sized | TRBV27 | CASSLVGPWYGYTF
TRBJ1-4 | medium-sized | TRBV30 | CACLYVETNEKLFF
TRBJ2-1 | medium-sized | TRBV27 | CASSLDGRRGNEQFF
TRBJ1-1 | medium-sized | TRBV19 | CASSMGQDTEAFF
TRBJ2-7 | medium-sized | TRBV5-6 | CASSFGSSYEQYF
TRBJ2-5 | large | TRBV6-5 | CASSVHRAQETQYF
TRBJ2-5 | medium-sized | TRBV12-3/TRBV12-4 | CASSPMIADETQYF
TRBJ1-5 | medium-sized | TRBV6-6 | CASSYDRATQPQHF
TRBJ2-3 | medium-sized | TRBV6-5 | CASSYSTGADTQYF
TRBJ1-5 | large | TRBV19 | CASKDGRGTGYQPQHF
TRBJ1-1 | - | TRBV4-1 | CASSHGPVVQGTNTEAFF
TRBJ2-2 | large | TRBV7-2 | CASSRTNTGELFF
TRBJ1-6 | medium-sized | TRBV6-1 | CASSDLPSPLHF
TRBJ2-3 | large | TRBV30 | CAWSVGLSTDTQYF
TRBJ1-6 | - | TRBV7-9 | CASSFRQGGNSPLHF
TRBJ1-2 | medium-sized | TRBV27 | CASSLEGISGYTF
TRBJ1-1 | medium-sized | TRBV6-1 | CASSEEGQPNMNTEAFF
TRBJ1-2 | - | TRBV20-1 | CLPAPGTGLLGYGYTF
TRBJ2-7 | - | TRBV5-3 | CARSLTKVTYEQYF
TRBJ2-2 | medium-sized | TRBV18 | CASSLPGELFF
TRBJ2-5 | medium-sized | TRBV29-1 | CSVEDKGNQETQYF
TRBJ2-7 | medium-sized | TRBV5-1 | CASSPESSYEQYF
TRBJ2-5 | - | TRBV28 | CASSLTDSGETQYF